This record concerns one T cell receptor beta chain sequence. TCRdb re-derived calls from the RT-PCR reads in MiXCR, one entry per CDR3 protein. The table includes hundreds of thousands of distinct CDR3 sequences, around 15% detected once. The sample originates from a study of response to subunit inactivated influenza vaccine. This material consisted of PBMCs from blood, taken about 14 days before vaccination. The TCR originated in a man in his forties or fifties who received an inactivated influenza vaccine.

This chain's CDR3 is CASRGQEISGANVLTF. In DNA, the CDR3 is TGTGCCAGTAGAGGGCAGGAAATCTCTGGGGCCAACGTCCTGACTTTC. The chain employs TRBV19 and TRBJ2-6; no definite D call. V lost 6 bases and J lost 0, with 12 bases in between. The CDR3 runs to 16 residues. CDR1 and CDR2 from the germline V gene are LNHDA and SQIVND (reference sequence).